The TCR beta chain described here comes from a study of blood T cell repertoires in COVID-19. Study-level background: Sources were T cells, B-cell-depleted T cells, or PBMCs; the material itself was cDNA or gDNA.

Germline assignment: CDR1 SNHLY and CDR2 FYNNEI. The CDR3 extends over 14 amino acids. The V end lost 6 bases, the J end lost 1 base, and 9 bases lay between the germline ends. Only a few counts were recorded for this clone. Generated by immunoSEQ multiplex PCR, the TCRdb table keeps only in-frame clones and is missing some. The sample gives fewer than 350,000 clones, about nine tenths of which show up once; roughly 8.5% is in the top ten. This receptor was identified in a man in his forties or fifties with active or convalescent COVID-19. V and J are TRBV2 and TRBJ2-2; D remains ambiguous. The sample taken for sequencing was peripheral blood. The CDR3 nucleotides are TGTGCCAGCAGGGCTAACAGGAACACCGGGGAGCTGTTTTTT. It is translated as CASRANRNTGELFF.